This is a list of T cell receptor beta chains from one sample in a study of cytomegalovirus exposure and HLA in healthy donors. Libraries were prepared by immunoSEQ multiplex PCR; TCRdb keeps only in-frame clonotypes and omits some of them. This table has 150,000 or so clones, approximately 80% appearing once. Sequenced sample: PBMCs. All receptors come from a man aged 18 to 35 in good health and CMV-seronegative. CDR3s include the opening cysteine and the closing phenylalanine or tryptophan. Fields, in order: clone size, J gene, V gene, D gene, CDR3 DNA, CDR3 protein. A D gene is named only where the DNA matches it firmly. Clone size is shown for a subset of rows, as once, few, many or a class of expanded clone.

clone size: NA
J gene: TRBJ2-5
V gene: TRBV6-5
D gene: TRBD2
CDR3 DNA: TGTGCCAGCAGATCACTAGCGGGTGGAGAGACCCAGTACTTC
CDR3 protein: CASRSLAGGETQYF

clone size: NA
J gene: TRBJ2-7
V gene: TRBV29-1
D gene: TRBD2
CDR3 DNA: TGCAGCGTTCCTGTGGGACTAGCGGGGGACTCCTACGAGCAGTACTTC
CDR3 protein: CSVPVGLAGDSYEQYF

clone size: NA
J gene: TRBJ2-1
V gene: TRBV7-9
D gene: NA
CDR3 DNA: TGTGCCAGCAGCTTCTCACTCAGGGAGGTTGAGCAGTTCTTC
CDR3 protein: CASSFSLREVEQFF

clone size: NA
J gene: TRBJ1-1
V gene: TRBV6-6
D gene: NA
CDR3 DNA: TGTGCCAGCAGTTACTCGAGGTCAGGGTCGCGCGGCGTCTTT
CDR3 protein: CASSYSRSGSRGVF

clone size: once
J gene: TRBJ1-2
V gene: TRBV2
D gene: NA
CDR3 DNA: TGTGCCAGCAGTGACCCCCGGACAGCTCACTATGGCTACACCTTC
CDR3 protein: CASSDPRTAHYGYTF

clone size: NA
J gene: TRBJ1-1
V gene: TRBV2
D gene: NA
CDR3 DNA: TGTGCCAGCAGCGTTGCCGATGGACAAGCGAACACTGAAGCTTTCTTT
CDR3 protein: CASSVADGQANTEAFF

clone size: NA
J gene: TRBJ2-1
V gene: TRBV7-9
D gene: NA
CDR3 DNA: TGTTCCAGCAGCTTTAGGCAGGGAACCTACAATGAGCAGTTCTTC
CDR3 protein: CSSSFRQGTYNEQFF

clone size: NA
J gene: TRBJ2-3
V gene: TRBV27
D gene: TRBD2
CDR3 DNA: TGTGCCAGCAGTGTAAGCGGGGGCCTCGATACGCAGTATTTT
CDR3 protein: CASSVSGGLDTQYF

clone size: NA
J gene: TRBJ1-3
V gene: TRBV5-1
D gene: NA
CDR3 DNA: TGCGCCAGCAGCCTGTCGGGAGGAAACTCTGGAAACACCATATATTTT
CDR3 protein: CASSLSGGNSGNTIYF

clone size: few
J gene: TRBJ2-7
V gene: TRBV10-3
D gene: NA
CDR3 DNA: TGTGCCATCGCCTGGGGGGACGAGCAGTACTTC
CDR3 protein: CAIAWGDEQYF

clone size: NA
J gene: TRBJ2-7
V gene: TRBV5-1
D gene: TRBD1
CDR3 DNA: TGCGCCAGCAGCAGATCCTCGGGACAGGGGACCTACGAGCAGTACTTC
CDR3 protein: CASSRSSGQGTYEQYF

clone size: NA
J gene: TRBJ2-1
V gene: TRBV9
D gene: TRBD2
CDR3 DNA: TGTGCCAGCAGCCCCCGTAGCGGGGCCCCATACAATGAGCAGTTCTTC
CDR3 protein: CASSPRSGAPYNEQFF

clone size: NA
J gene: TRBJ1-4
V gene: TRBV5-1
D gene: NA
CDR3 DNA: TGCGCCAGCAGCTCATCGTCTGGGGGGGGTGAAAAACTGTTTTTT
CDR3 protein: CASSSSSGGGEKLFF

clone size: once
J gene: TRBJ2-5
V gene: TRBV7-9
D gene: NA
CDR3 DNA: TGTTCCAGCGCCCGGTGGCTAGCGATGATACCAGAGACCCAGTACTTC
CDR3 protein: CSSARWLAMIPETQYF

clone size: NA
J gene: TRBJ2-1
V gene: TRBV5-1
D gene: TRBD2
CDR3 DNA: TGCGCCAGCAGCCCCGGGACTAGCAGCTCCTACAATGAGCAGTTCTTC
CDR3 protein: CASSPGTSSSYNEQFF

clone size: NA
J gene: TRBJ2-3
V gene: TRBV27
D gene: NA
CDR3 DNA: TGTGCCAGCAGGGGATCCGGGGAAACGCAGTATTTT
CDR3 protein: CASRGSGETQYF

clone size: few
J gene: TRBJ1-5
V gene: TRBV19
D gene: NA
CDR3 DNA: TGTGCCAGTAGTCCCGAGCAGGGGTTGAGCGTGTCGGGCAATCAGCCCCAGCATTTT
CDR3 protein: CASSPEQGLSVSGNQPQHF

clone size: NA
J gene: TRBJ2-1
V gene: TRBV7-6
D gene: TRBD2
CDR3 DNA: TGTGCCAGCAGCTCGGGACTAGCGGGGGGGCTCTACAATGAGCAGTTCTTC
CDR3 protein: CASSSGLAGGLYNEQFF

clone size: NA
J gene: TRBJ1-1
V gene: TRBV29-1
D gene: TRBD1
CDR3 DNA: TGCAGCGTTGACATCCAGCCAGGGGGTTTGGGCACTGAAGCTTTCTTT
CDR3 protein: CSVDIQPGGLGTEAFF

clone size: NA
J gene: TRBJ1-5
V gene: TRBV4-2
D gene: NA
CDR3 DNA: TGTGCCAGCAGCGAGGGTGGAGGCAATCAGCCCCAGCATTTT
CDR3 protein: CASSEGGGNQPQHF

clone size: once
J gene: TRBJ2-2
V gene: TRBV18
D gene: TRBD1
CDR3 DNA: TGTGCCAGCTCACCACGGACAGGGGGCTCCGGGGAGCTGTTTTTT
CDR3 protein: CASSPRTGGSGELFF

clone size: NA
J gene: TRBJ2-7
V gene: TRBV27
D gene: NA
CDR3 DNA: TGTGCCAGCAGTTTGTCCAGGAACTACGAGCAGTACTTC
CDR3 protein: CASSLSRNYEQYF

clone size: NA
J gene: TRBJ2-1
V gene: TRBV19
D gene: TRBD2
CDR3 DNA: TGTGCCAGTAGTATCGGCGGCGGGGGACCGTACAATGAGCAGTTCTTC
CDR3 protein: CASSIGGGGPYNEQFF

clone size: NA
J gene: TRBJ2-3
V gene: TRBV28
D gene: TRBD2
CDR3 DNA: TGTGCCAGCAGTGCCCGAGAAGCGGGGCTTAGCACAGATACGCAGTATTTT
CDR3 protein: CASSAREAGLSTDTQYF

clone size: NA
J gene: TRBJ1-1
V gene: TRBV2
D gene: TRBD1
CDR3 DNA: TGTGCCAGCAGTGAAGACAGGGGCACTGAAGCTTTCTTT
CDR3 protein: CASSEDRGTEAFF

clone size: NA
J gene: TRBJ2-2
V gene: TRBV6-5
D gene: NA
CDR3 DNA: TGTGCCAGCAGTTCCCGACAGGCTGGGGGCCGGGAGCTGTTTTTT
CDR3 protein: CASSSRQAGGRELFF

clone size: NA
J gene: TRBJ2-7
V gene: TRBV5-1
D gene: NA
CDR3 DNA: TGCGCTGCCCCGCGGGGCTACGAGCAGTACTTC
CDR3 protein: CAAPRGYEQYF

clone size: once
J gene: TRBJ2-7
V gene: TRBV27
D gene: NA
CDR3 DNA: TGTGCCAGCAGTTTAGGTTCAGGGTCCTACGAGCAGTACTTC
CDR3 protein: CASSLGSGSYEQYF

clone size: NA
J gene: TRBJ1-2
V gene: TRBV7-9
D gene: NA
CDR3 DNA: TGTGCCAGCAGCTTAGACAGGGAAGAAGGCTACACCTTC
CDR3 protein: CASSLDREEGYTF